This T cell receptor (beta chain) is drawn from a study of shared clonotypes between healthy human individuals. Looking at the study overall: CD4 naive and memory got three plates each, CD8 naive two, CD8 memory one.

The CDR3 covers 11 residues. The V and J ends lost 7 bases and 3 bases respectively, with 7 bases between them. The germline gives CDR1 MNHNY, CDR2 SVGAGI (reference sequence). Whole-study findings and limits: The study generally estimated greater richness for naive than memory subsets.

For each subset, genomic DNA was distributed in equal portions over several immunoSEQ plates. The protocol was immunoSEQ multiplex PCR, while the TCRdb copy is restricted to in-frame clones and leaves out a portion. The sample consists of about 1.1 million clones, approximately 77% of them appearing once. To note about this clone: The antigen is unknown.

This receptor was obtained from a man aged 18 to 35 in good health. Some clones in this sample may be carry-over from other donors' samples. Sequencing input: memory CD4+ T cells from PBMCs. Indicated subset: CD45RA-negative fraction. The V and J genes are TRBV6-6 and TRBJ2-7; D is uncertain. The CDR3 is CASKGHYEQYF. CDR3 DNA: TGTGCCAGCAAGGGCCACTACGAGCAGTACTTC.